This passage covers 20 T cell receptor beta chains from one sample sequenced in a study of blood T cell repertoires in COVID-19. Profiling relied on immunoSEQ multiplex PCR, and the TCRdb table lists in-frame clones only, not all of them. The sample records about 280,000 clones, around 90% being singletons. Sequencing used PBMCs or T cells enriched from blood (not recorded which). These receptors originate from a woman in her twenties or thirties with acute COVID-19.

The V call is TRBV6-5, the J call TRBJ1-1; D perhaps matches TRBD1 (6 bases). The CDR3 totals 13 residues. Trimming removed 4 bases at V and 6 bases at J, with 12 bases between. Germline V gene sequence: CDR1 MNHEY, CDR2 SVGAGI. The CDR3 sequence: CASSSPGVAEAFF. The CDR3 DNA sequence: TGTGCCAGCAGTTCGCCAGGGGTGGCTGAAGCTTTCTTT.

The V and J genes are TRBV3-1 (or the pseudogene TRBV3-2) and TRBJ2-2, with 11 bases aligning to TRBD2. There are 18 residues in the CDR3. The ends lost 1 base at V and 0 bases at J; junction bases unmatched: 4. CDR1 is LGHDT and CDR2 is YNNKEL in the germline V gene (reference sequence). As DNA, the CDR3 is TGTGCCAGCAGCCAAGGACTAGCGGGAACCGCGAACACCGGGGAGCTGTTTTTT. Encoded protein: CASSQGLAGTANTGELFF.

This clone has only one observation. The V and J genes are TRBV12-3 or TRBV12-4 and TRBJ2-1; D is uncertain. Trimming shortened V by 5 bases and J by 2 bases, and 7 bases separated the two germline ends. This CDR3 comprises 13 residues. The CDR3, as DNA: TGTGCCAGCAGTCCAACAGCCTACAATGAGCAGTTCTTC. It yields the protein CASSPTAYNEQFF.

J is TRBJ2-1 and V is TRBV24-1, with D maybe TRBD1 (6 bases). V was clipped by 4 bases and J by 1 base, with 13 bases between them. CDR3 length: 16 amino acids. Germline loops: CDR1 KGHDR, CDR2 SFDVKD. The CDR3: CATSEVRGKSYNEQFF. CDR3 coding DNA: TGTGCCACCAGTGAAGTCAGGGGTAAGTCCTACAATGAGCAGTTCTTC.

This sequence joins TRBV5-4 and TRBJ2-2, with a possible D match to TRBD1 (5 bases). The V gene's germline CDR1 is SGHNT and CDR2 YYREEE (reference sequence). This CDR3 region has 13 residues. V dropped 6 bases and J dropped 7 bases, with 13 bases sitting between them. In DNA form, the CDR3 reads TGTGCCAGCAATCCAGGGCGAGGCGGGGAGCTGTTTTTT. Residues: CASNPGRGGELFF.

The CDR3 protein is CASRIDGVEGQPQHF. In nucleotides, the CDR3 is TGTGCCAGCAGAATAGACGGGGTTGAGGGTCAGCCCCAGCATTTT. The chain employs TRBV27 and TRBJ1-5, with D uncertain. The length of the CDR3 is 15 residues. CDR1 and CDR2 from the germline V gene are MNHEY and SMNVEV (reference sequence). V was shortened by 6 bases and J by 6 bases, with 18 bases between the two germline ends.

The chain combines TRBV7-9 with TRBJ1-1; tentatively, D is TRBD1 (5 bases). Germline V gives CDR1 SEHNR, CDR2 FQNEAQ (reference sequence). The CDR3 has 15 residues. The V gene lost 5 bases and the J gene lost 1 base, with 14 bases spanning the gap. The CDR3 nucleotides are TGTGCCAGCAGCACACCCACGACAGCGAACACTGAAGCTTTCTTT. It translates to CASSTPTTANTEAFF.

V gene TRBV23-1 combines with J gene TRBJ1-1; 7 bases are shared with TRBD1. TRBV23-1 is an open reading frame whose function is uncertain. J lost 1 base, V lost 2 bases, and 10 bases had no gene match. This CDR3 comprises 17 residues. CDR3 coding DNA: TGCGCCAGCAGTCAAACTCGACAGGGCCGAGGGAACACTGAAGCTTTCTTT. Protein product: CASSQTRQGRGNTEAFF.

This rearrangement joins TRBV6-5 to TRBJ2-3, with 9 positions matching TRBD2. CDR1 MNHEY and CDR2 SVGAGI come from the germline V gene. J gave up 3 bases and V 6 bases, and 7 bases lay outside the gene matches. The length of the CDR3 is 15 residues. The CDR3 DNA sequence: TGTGCCAGCAGACGACTAGCGGCGATTACAGATACGCAGTATTTT. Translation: CASRRLAAITDTQYF.

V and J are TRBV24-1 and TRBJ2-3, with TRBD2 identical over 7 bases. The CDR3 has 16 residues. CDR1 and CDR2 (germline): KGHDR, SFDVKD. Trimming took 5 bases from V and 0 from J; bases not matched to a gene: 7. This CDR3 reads CATSAILARSTDTQYF. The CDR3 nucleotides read TGTGCCACCAGTGCCATACTAGCGCGTAGCACAGATACGCAGTATTTT.

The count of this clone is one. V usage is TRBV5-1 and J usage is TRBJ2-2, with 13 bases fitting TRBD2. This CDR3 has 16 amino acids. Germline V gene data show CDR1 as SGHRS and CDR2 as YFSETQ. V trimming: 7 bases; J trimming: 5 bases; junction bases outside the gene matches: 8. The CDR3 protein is CASFWTSGSVTGELFF. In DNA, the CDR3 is TGCGCCAGCTTTTGGACTAGCGGGAGTGTAACCGGGGAGCTGTTTTTT.

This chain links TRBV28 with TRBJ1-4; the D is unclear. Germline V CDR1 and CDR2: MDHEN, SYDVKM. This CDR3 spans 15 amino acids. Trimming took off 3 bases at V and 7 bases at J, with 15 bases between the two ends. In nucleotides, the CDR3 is TGTGCCAGCAGTTTGAGCCGGGGAGTTGGTGAAAAACTGTTTTTT. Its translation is CASSLSRGVGEKLFF.

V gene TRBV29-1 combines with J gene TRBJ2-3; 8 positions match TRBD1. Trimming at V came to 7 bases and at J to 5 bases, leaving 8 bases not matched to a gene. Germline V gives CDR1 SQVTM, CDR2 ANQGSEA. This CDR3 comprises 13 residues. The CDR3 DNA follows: TGCAGCGGGGACAGGTTTGGTGAAGATACGCAGTATTTT. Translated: CSGDRFGEDTQYF.

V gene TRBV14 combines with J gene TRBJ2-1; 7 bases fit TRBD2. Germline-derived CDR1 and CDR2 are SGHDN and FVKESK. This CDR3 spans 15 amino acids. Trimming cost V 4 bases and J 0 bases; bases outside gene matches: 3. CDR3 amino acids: CASSPPGGSYNEQFF. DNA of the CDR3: TGTGCCAGCAGCCCCCCGGGGGGCTCCTACAATGAGCAGTTCTTC.

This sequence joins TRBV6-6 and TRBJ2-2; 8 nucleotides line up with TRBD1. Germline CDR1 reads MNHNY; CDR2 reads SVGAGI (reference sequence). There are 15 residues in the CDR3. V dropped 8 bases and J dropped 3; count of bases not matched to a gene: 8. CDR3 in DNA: TGTGCCAGCGTCAGGGACAGGTTAGACACCGGGGAGCTGTTTTTT. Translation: CASVRDRLDTGELFF.

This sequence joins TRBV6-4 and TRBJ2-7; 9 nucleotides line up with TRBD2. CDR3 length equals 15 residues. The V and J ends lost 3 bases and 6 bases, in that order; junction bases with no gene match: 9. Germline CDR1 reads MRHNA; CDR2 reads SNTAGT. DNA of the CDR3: TGTGCCAGCAGTGAAGAAAGCGGGAGGTCTTTCGAGCAGTACTTC. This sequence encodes CASSEESGRSFEQYF.

The CDR3 bases are TGTGCCAGCAGCGCCGGGGGGCTTGGTGAAAAACTGTTTTTT. Residues: CASSAGGLGEKLFF. V and J are TRBV13 and TRBJ1-4; possibly TRBD1 for D (6 bases). This CDR3 has 14 amino acids. V was cut by 5 bases and J by 7 bases, with 14 bases left in between. The V gene's germline CDR1 is PRHDT and CDR2 FYEKMQ (reference sequence).

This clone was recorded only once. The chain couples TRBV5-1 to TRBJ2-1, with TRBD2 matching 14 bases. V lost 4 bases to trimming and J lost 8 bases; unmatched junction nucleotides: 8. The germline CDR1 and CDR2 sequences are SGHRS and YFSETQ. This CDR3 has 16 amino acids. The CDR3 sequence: CASSAGLAGAIDEQFF. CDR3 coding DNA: TGCGCCAGCAGCGCGGGACTAGCGGGAGCAATCGATGAGCAGTTCTTC. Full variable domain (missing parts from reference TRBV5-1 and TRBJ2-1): KAGVTQTPRYLIKTRGQQVTLSCSPISGHRSVSWYQQTPGQGLQFLFEYFSETQRNKGNFPGRFSGRQFSNSRSEMNVSTLELGDSALYLCASSAGLAGAIDEQFFGPGTRLTVL.

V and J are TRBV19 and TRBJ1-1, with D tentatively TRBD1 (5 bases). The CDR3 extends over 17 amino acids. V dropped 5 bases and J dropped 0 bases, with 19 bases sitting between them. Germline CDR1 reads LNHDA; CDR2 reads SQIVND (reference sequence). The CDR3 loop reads CASSPKKLTVLNTEAFF. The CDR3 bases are TGTGCCAGTAGTCCCAAGAAATTGACAGTACTGAACACTGAAGCTTTCTTT.

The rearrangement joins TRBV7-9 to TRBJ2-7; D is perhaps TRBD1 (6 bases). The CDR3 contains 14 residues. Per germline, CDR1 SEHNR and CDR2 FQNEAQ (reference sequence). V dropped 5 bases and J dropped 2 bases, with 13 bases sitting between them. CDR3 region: CASSPPTGPYEQYF. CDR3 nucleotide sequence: TGTGCCAGCAGCCCGCCGACAGGCCCCTACGAGCAGTACTTC. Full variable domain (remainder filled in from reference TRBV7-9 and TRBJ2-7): DTGVSQNPRHKITKRGQNVTFRCDPISEHNRLYWYRQTLGQGPEFLTYFQNEAQLEKSRLLSDRFSAERPKGSFSTLEIQRTEQGDSAMYLCASSPPTGPYEQYFGPGTRLTVT.